The next 8 T cell receptor beta chains were all read from a single sample in a study of blood T cell repertoires in COVID-19. Using immunoSEQ multiplex PCR, the repertoire was profiled, and TCRdb retains in-frame clones only, with some absent. The sample contains 250,000 to 350,000 clones, around nine tenths of which appear only once. The specimen sequenced was peripheral blood. The receptors shown here come from a woman in her thirties with COVID-19, enrolled during active disease.

The genes are TRBV1 and TRBJ2-1; the table's D call TRBD1 went unverified against the DNA. TRBV1 is shown as a pseudogene. CDR3 length equals 21 residues. The CDR3 bases are TGCACCAGCAGCCAAGAAGGCACAGGTCCATACCTGAAGCTGTTAAACAATGAGCAGTTCTTC. Protein: CTSSQEGTGPYLKLLNNEQFF.

V and J are TRBV5-8 and TRBJ2-5, with D possibly TRBD2 on 6 matching bases. This CDR3 is 14 amino acids long. Germline CDR1 and CDR2: SGHTS and YDEGEE. Deletions cut 1 base from V and 2 bases from J, with 9 bases between. The CDR3 spells CASSLYSGQETQYF. The CDR3 coding sequence is TGTGCCAGCAGCTTGTATAGCGGACAAGAGACCCAGTACTTC.

The chain carries TRBV5-1 and TRBJ1-4, with TRBD1 identical over 7 bases. This CDR3 contains 15 residues. Germline V gene sequence: CDR1 SGHRS, CDR2 YFSETQ. Losses at the gene ends were 2 bases for V and 6 bases for J; bases not matched to a gene: 7. The chain's CDR3 is CASSFGLRGDEKLFF. CDR3 coding DNA: TGCGCCAGCAGCTTCGGACTCAGGGGGGATGAAAAACTGTTTTTT.

The chain couples TRBV6-5 to TRBJ2-7; a possible D gene is TRBD1 (6 bases). The CDR3 runs 13 residues. V shed 8 bases and J shed 5 bases, with 16 bases lying between them. The germline V gene encodes CDR1 MNHEY and CDR2 SVGAGI. The CDR3 bases are TGTGCCAGCTTATCCGACAGGCCCCACGAGCAGTACTTC. Its protein is CASLSDRPHEQYF.

The chain combines TRBV2 with TRBJ2-4; 7 bases match TRBD1. After removal of 7 bases from V and 0 bases from J, the junction contained 6 bases not matched to a gene. The CDR3 contains 15 residues. Germline lookup yields CDR1 SNHLY and CDR2 FYNNEI. CDR3 protein: CASTGTALAKNIQYF. The CDR3 bases are TGTGCCAGCACTGGGACAGCTCTAGCCAAAAACATTCAGTACTTC.

This sequence joins TRBV6-5 and TRBJ2-7; tentatively, D is TRBD1 (6 bases). V dropped 5 bases and J dropped 4 bases, with 12 bases sitting between them. Germline CDR1 is MNHEY and CDR2 is SVGAGI. There are 13 residues in the CDR3. The CDR3 region is CASSHVGAYEQYF. The CDR3 bases are TGTGCCAGCAGTCATGTGGGGGCATACGAGCAGTACTTC.

The chain is built from TRBV7-9 and TRBJ1-3, with D maybe TRBD1 (6 bases). Between the trimmed V and J ends, which lost 1 base and 2 bases, there was a span of 9 bases. This CDR3 has 15 residues. In germline, CDR1 is SEHNR, CDR2 FQNEAQ (reference sequence). CDR3 DNA: TGTGCCAGCAGCTTAGAGGCAGGGGCTGGAAACACCATATATTTT. Amino acids: CASSLEAGAGNTIYF.

V gene TRBV4-1 combines with J gene TRBJ1-2; 12 nucleotides agree with TRBD1. V lost 2 bases and J lost 8; bases outside the gene matches: 6. CDR3 length: 15 amino acids. Germline V gives CDR1 MGHRA, CDR2 YSYEKL. The CDR3 reads CASSQKGQGARGYTF. As DNA, the CDR3 is TGCGCCAGCAGCCAAAAGGGACAGGGGGCCCGGGGCTACACCTTC.